These 30 T cell receptor beta chains originate from one sample sequenced in a study of T cell changes during pregnancy in multiple sclerosis. The table came from immunoSEQ multiplex PCR; TCRdb's copy has only in-frame clones and leaves some out. Among 50,000 to 65,000 clones, approximately 93% were seen once, and the ten largest hold roughly 3%. Sequenced here: CD8+ T cells from peripheral blood mononuclear cells, sampled in the second trimester of pregnancy. The receptors derive from a female donor with multiple sclerosis, enrolled in a pregnancy study.

The CDR3 DNA sequence: TGTGCCAGCAGTTTACAGGTCGGCCCGCAGCCCCAGCATTTT. Encoded protein: CASSLQVGPQPQHF. V gene TRBV28 combines with J gene TRBJ1-5; no firm D call. V lost 2 bases and J 7 bases, leaving 12 bases between the germline ends. CDR3 length: 14 residues. The V gene's germline CDR1 is MDHEN and CDR2 SYDVKM.

The rearrangement links TRBV14 to TRBJ2-3; 10 bases are shared with TRBD2. CDR3 size: 17 residues. V was clipped by 3 bases and J by 6 bases; unmatched bases: 12. Germline CDR1 is SGHDN and CDR2 is FVKESK. This CDR3 is CASSHGSPGLAWDTQYF. CDR3 DNA sequence: TGTGCCAGCAGCCATGGCTCCCCGGGACTAGCGTGGGATACGCAGTATTTT.

The rearrangement links TRBV27 to TRBJ1-1; D is perhaps TRBD1 (5 bases). The V end lost 3 bases, the J end lost 4 bases, and 12 bases lay between the germline ends. The CDR3 covers 14 residues. In germline, CDR1 is MNHEY, CDR2 SMNVEV (reference sequence). This chain's CDR3 is CASSLIFGGTEAFF. The CDR3 DNA sequence: TGTGCCAGCAGTTTGATATTCGGGGGCACTGAAGCTTTCTTT.

CDR3 loop: CASSEGGTGVRSTEAFF. CDR3 DNA sequence: TGTGCCAGTAGTGAGGGGGGGACAGGGGTGCGGAGCACTGAAGCTTTCTTT. The chain recombines TRBV19 with TRBJ1-1, with 10 bases fitting TRBD1. Germline CDR1 and CDR2: LNHDA and SQIVND (reference sequence). This CDR3 spans 17 amino acids. Germline trimming cut 5 bases from V and 4 bases from J; bases unmatched to any gene: 13.

The rearrangement links TRBV4-1 to TRBJ1-2, with D tentatively TRBD1 (5 bases). The CDR3 has 14 amino acids. Germline V gene lookup returns CDR1 MGHRA and CDR2 YSYEKL. V gave up 8 bases and J gave up 3 bases, with 16 bases separating them. The CDR3 DNA follows: TGCGCCAGCGGAGGGGAGGGGCGGGACTATGGCTACACCTTC. Translation gives CASGGEGRDYGYTF.

This clone has only one observation. The rearrangement joins TRBV6-1 to TRBJ1-2, with D unresolved. This CDR3 comprises 14 residues. Trimming pared 1 base from V and 2 bases from J, leaving 8 bases between. CDR1 is MNHNS and CDR2 is SASEGT in the germline V gene. The CDR3 sequence is CASSEEEGNYGYTF. The CDR3 DNA sequence: TGTGCCAGCAGTGAAGAAGAGGGAAACTATGGCTACACCTTC.

The chain carries TRBV27 and TRBJ1-5; TRBD1 is a possible D gene (5 bases). Germline loops: CDR1 MNHEY, CDR2 SMNVEV (reference sequence). The CDR3 extends over 14 amino acids. The V end was cut by 2 bases, the J end by 2 bases, with 7 bases between. The CDR3: CASSLTGRNQPQHF. In nucleotides, the CDR3 is TGTGCCAGCAGTTTAACAGGTCGCAATCAGCCCCAGCATTTT.

CDR3 loop: CASSFKGLAGGPPYEQYF. CDR3 DNA sequence: TGTGCCAGCAGTTTCAAGGGACTAGCGGGAGGGCCCCCCTACGAGCAGTACTTC. The V call is TRBV27, the J call TRBJ2-7, with 16 positions matching TRBD2. After removal of 3 bases from V and 2 bases from J, the junction contained 7 bases not matched to a gene. The CDR3 length is 18 residues. Germline-derived CDR1 and CDR2 are MNHEY and SMNVEV (reference sequence).

The V and J genes are TRBV7-3 and TRBJ2-1; no definite D call. The ends were cut back, 3 bases at V and 6 bases at J, with 6 bases in the middle. The CDR3 totals 12 residues. The germline V gene has CDR1 SGHTA and CDR2 FQGTGA. This chain's CDR3 is CASSFRVNEQFF. Written as DNA, the CDR3 is TGTGCCAGCAGCTTCCGAGTCAATGAGCAGTTCTTC. Variable domain in full (rest from reference TRBV7-3 and TRBJ2-1): GAGVSQTPSNKVTEKGKYVELRCDPISGHTALYWYRQSLGQGPEFLIYFQGTGAADDSGLPNDRFFAVRPEGSVSTLKIQRTERGDSAVYLCASSFRVNEQFFGPGTRLTVL.

The chain employs TRBV28 and TRBJ2-1; 11 bases line up with TRBD2. The J segment lost 5 bases and the V segment lost 3 bases, leaving 3 bases of the junction unmatched. The germline gives CDR1 MDHEN, CDR2 SYDVKM. The CDR3 loop spans 15 amino acids. The CDR3 nucleotides read TGTGCCAGCAGTTTTTTACTAGCGGGAGACAATGAGCAGTTCTTC. Its translation: CASSFLLAGDNEQFF.

The rearrangement joins TRBV10-1 to TRBJ2-1; TRBD2 agrees at 8 bases. The CDR3 is 19 amino acids. V dropped 2 bases and J dropped 2; count of bases not matched to a gene: 14. Germline CDR1 reads WNHNN; CDR2 reads SYGVQD (reference sequence). Here the CDR3 reads CASSEGRREGGQPYNEQFF. CDR3 bases: TGCGCCAGCAGTGAGGGGCGACGGGAGGGCGGTCAGCCCTACAATGAGCAGTTCTTC.

The rearrangement joins TRBV6-6 to TRBJ2-1, with a tentative D call TRBD1 (6 bases). This CDR3 has 14 amino acids. Germline V gene sequence: CDR1 MNHNY, CDR2 SVGAGI (reference sequence). Trimming stripped 2 bases from V and 5 bases from J, with 10 bases between. DNA of the CDR3: TGTGCCAGCAGTTACGGGACAAATAACAATGAGCAGTTCTTC. This gives the protein CASSYGTNNNEQFF.

The chain uses TRBV20-1 and TRBJ2-2; no clear D gene. The CDR3 length is 11 residues. The V end lost 5 bases, the J end lost 3 bases, and 4 bases lay between the germline ends. Per germline, CDR1 DFQATT and CDR2 SNEGSKA (reference sequence). CDR3 loop: CSAPYTGELFF. CDR3 nucleotides: TGCAGTGCTCCTTACACCGGGGAGCTGTTTTTT.

The rearrangement joins TRBV5-3 to TRBJ2-2, with TRBD1 matching over 7 bases. TRBV5-3 counts as an open reading frame of uncertain function. The V gene end was trimmed by 0 bases and the J gene end by 0 bases; junction bases not matched to a gene: 20. CDR3 length: 22 amino acids. The CDR3 coding sequence is TGTGCCAGAAGCTTGGAGGGCCCGATTACGGGACAGCAATCTTCGAACACCGGGGAGCTGTTTTTT. It codes for CARSLEGPITGQQSSNTGELFF.

This clone has a single count. This chain uses TRBV27 with TRBJ2-7; 10 nucleotides match TRBD1. Germline CDR1 and CDR2: MNHEY and SMNVEV (reference sequence). CDR3 length: 14 amino acids. The trim removed 6 bases at V and 2 bases at J, leaving 4 bases unmatched. CDR3 in DNA: TGTGCCAGCAGACCAGGACAGGGGGCCTACGAGCAGTACTTC. Translated: CASRPGQGAYEQYF.

The chain links TRBV7-9 to TRBJ2-7; TRBD1 matches at 7 bases. CDR3 length equals 16 residues. CDR1 SEHNR and CDR2 FQNEAQ come from the germline V gene (reference sequence). Trimming removed 5 bases from V and 3 bases from J; junction bases left unmatched: 13. The CDR3, as DNA: TGTGCCAGCAGCGATCCAGAGACAGGGCTAAGCTACGAGCAGTACTTC. Protein product: CASSDPETGLSYEQYF.

V is TRBV27 and J is TRBJ2-1, with D unclear. Between the trimmed V and J ends, which lost 6 bases and 8 bases, there was a span of 23 bases. The CDR3 loop spans 16 amino acids. In germline, CDR1 is MNHEY, CDR2 SMNVEV (reference sequence). The CDR3 DNA is TGTGCCAGCAGCACACAACGGAGTTCTTTTCGGGATGAGCAGTTCTTC. This translates into CASSTQRSSFRDEQFF.

This sequence joins TRBV27 and TRBJ2-1; 8 bases are a match to TRBD1. Germline V gene sequence: CDR1 MNHEY, CDR2 SMNVEV (reference sequence). Unmatched junction bases numbered 3, after V lost 5 bases and J lost 6 bases. The CDR3 runs 13 residues. CDR3 sequence reads: CASSPQGVNEQFF. DNA for the CDR3: TGTGCCAGCAGTCCACAGGGGGTCAATGAGCAGTTCTTC.

The genes are TRBV7-9 and TRBJ1-5, with TRBD1 as a possible D gene (6 bases). Germline V gene data show CDR1 as SEHNR and CDR2 as FQNEAQ (reference sequence). V lost 1 base, J lost 2 bases, and 6 bases lay in between. The CDR3 runs 14 residues. The CDR3 sequence: CASSLGQGNQPQHF. The CDR3 DNA reads TGTGCCAGCAGCTTAGGACAGGGCAATCAGCCCCAGCATTTT.

The chain recombines TRBV10-3 with TRBJ1-2; TRBD1 matches 7 bases. The CDR3 has 13 residues. CDR1 and CDR2 from the germline V gene are ENHRY and SYGVKD. Trimming removed 8 bases from V and 4 bases from J; junction bases left unmatched: 7. The CDR3 reads CAILDRTTYGYTF. CDR3 DNA sequence: TGTGCCATCTTGGACAGGACCACCTATGGCTACACCTTC.

This clone was recorded once. This chain connects TRBV11-2 to TRBJ2-5; D possibly corresponds to TRBD2 (5 bases). The germline CDR1 and CDR2 sequences are SGHAT and FQNNGV. This CDR3 spans 15 amino acids. The V gene lost 1 base and the J gene lost 2 bases, with 11 bases spanning the gap. DNA for the CDR3: TGTGCCAGCAGCTTAGGGTGGAGGTTTCAAGAGACCCAGTACTTC. This gives the protein CASSLGWRFQETQYF.

The J gene is TRBJ2-3, the V gene TRBV4-3, with a tentative D call TRBD2 (6 bases). This CDR3 is built from 15 residues. Germline-derived CDR1 and CDR2 are LGHNA and YSLEER. V lost 0 bases and J lost 5, with 12 bases in between. CDR3 DNA: TGCGCCAGCAGCCAAGAATGGGGGGTTGTAGATACGCAGTATTTT. Residues: CASSQEWGVVDTQYF.

The V and J genes are TRBV27 and TRBJ2-1; TRBD2 might be the D (5 bases). CDR3 length equals 15 residues. The V gene lost 5 bases and the J gene lost 3 bases, with 14 bases spanning the gap. CDR1 and CDR2 (germline): MNHEY, SMNVEV (reference sequence). CDR3 in DNA: TGTGCCAGCAGTGACCCGGGCGAGGGCTACAATGAGCAGTTCTTC. This sequence encodes CASSDPGEGYNEQFF.

The chain combines TRBV19 with TRBJ2-1; D remains unclear. Germline loops: CDR1 LNHDA, CDR2 SQIVND (reference sequence). CDR3 length: 15 residues. V gave up 4 bases and J gave up 6 bases, with 16 bases separating them. The CDR3 nucleotides are TGTGCCAGTAGTAGAGGTTCTACCCGCGGCAATGAGCAGTTCTTC. Its translation is CASSRGSTRGNEQFF.

This sequence joins TRBV9 and TRBJ1-2, with no clear D. Per the germline V gene, CDR1 is SGDLS and CDR2 is YYNGEE. The CDR3 has 15 amino acids. Trimming cost V 0 bases and J 7 bases, with 16 bases left between them. The CDR3 nucleotides are TGTGCCAGCAGCGTAGATGTAATCCCCGACTTTGGCTACACCTTC. Its translation is CASSVDVIPDFGYTF.

V and J are TRBV27 and TRBJ2-2; TRBD1 is a possible D gene (6 bases). The V and J ends lost 1 base and 8 bases respectively, with 8 bases between them. This CDR3 has 13 amino acids. The germline gives CDR1 MNHEY, CDR2 SMNVEV (reference sequence). The CDR3 is CASSLLGAGELFF. The CDR3 coding sequence is TGTGCCAGCAGTTTATTGGGGGCGGGGGAGCTGTTTTTT.

This chain connects TRBV6-4 to TRBJ2-3, with D perhaps TRBD2 (6 bases). The CDR3 is 15 amino acids. The germline gives CDR1 MRHNA, CDR2 SNTAGT. With 2 bases removed from V and 0 bases from J, the gap between germline ends came to 9 bases. This chain's CDR3 is CASSDVAGSTDTQYF. DNA of the CDR3: TGTGCCAGCAGTGACGTGGCGGGAAGCACAGATACGCAGTATTTT.

Only one count was recorded for this clone. This chain uses TRBV11-3 with TRBJ2-3; TRBD1 matches 8 bases. In germline, CDR1 is SGHNT, CDR2 YENEEA. J gave up 4 bases and V 5 bases, and 5 bases lay outside the gene matches. The CDR3 extends over 14 amino acids. CDR3 nucleotides: TGTGCCAGCAGCGGACGACAGGGGTCAGATACGCAGTATTTT. The encoded protein is CASSGRQGSDTQYF.

The chain joins TRBV6-1 to TRBJ2-4; 10 positions match TRBD1. This CDR3 region has 17 residues. After removal of 4 bases from V and 2 bases from J, the junction contained 8 bases not matched to a gene. Germline V gene lookup returns CDR1 MNHNS and CDR2 SASEGT. CDR3 nucleotides: TGTGCCAGCAGTGTCCCGGGACAGGGGTTGTCCAAAAACATTCAGTACTTC. Protein product: CASSVPGQGLSKNIQYF.

The chain links TRBV27 to TRBJ1-2; 8 bases are shared with TRBD1. The V and J ends lost 5 bases and 6 bases, in that order; junction bases with no gene match: 11. The CDR3 sequence is 15 residues long. Germline lookup yields CDR1 MNHEY and CDR2 SMNVEV (reference sequence). CDR3 loop: CASSPTTRGLHGYTF. As DNA, the CDR3 is TGTGCCAGCAGTCCTACCACCAGGGGGCTTCATGGCTACACCTTC.